This T cell receptor beta chain appears in the sequencing data of a study of shared clonotypes between healthy human individuals. V lost 4 bases to trimming and J lost 2 bases, with 15 bases between them. Germline V lookup: CDR1 SGHAT, CDR2 FQNNGV. The CDR3 has 15 residues. Caucasian adults living in Nashville, Tennessee, provided all samples. Some clones are missing from TCRdb's copy, which holds only in-frame ones; the method was immunoSEQ multiplex PCR. The sample comprises about 1.1 million clones, approximately 80% of which are singletons, and approximately 0.95% rests with the top ten. Study-wide points: Only blood was sampled; tissue repertoires likely differ. Non-shared clonotypes displayed generation probabilities falling below those of clonotypes present in all four donors. Memory subsets generally showed lower estimated richness than naive subsets.

In the case of this clone: Its specificity is unknown.

Sequenced: memory CD4+ T cells from PBMCs. Subset specified: CD45RA-negative fraction. This TCR was recovered from a man aged 18 to 30 in good health. Some clones in this sample may be carry-over from other donors' samples. V usage is TRBV11-2 and J usage is TRBJ2-7, with a tentative D call TRBD2 (7 bases). The CDR3 region is CASSSGGGGTYEQYF. The CDR3 nucleotides are TGTGCCAGCAGCTCCGGCGGGGGCGGCACCTACGAGCAGTACTTC.